This entry concerns a single T cell receptor (beta chain). The source of the sample is a study of cytomegalovirus exposure and HLA in healthy donors. It was with 60 Vbeta and 13 Jbeta primers that the PCR ran. TCRdb's table, derived via immunoSEQ multiplex PCR, lists solely in-frame clones and lacks some. The table counts over 30,000 clones; 4.5% lies in the top ten. V shed 1 base, J shed 2 bases, and the junction held 2 bases outside the gene matches. CDR1 is MGHRA and CDR2 is YSYEKL in the germline V gene. The CDR3 loop spans 16 amino acids. The V and J genes are TRBV4-1 and TRBJ2-7; TRBD2 matches at 13 bases. The sample taken for sequencing was PBMCs. This sequence was found in a woman aged 40 to 55 in good health and CMV-seropositive. The CDR3 nucleotides are TGCGCCAGCAGCCAAGGACTAGCGGGAGGACCCTACGAGCAGTACTTC. Translating gives CASSQGLAGGPYEQYF.